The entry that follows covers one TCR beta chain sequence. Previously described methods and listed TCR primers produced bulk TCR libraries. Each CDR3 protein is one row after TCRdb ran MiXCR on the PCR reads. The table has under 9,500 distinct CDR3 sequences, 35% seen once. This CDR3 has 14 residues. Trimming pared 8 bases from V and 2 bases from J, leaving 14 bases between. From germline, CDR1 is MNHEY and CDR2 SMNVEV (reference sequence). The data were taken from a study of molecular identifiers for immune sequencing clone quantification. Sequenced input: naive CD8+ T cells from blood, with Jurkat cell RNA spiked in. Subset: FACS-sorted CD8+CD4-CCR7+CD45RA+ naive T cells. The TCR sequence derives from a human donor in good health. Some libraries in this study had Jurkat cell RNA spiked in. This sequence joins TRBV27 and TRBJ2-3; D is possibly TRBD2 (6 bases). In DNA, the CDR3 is TGTGCCAGCTCAACGAAGCGGGCCACAGATACGCAGTATTTT. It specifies CASSTKRATDTQYF.